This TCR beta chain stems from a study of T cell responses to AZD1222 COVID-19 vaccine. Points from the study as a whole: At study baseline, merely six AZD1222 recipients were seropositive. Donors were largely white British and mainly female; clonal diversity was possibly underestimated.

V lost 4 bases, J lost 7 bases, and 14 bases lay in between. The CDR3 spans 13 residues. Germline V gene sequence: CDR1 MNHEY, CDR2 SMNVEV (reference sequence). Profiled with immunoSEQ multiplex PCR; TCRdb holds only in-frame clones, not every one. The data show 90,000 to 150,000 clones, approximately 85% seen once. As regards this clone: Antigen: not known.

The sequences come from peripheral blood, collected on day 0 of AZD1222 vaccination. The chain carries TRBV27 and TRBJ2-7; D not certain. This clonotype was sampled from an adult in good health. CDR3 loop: CASSSLDGWEQYF. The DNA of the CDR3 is TGTGCCAGCAGTTCCTTAGATGGGTGGGAGCAGTACTTC.